This TCR beta chain was recovered during a study of early T cells in non-severe SARS-CoV-2 infection. The overall study: Bulk RNA taken from unsorted whole blood was sequenced, leaving chains unpaired. Study conclusions and caveats: In VDJdb matching, anti-spike CD8 responses were favored while private and CD4 specificities went missing.

Each CDR3 protein gets one entry after TCRdb re-called the 5' RACE reads with MiXCR. The sample has approximately 50,000 distinct CDR3 sequences; about a tenth are singletons. A note on this clonotype: Its target is unknown. One end of the junction is discordant with germline, which a read error may explain.

Germline CDR1 reads SGHRS; CDR2 reads YFSETQ. The CDR3 is 12 residues long. The sequencing sample was made of whole blood. This sequence joins TRBV5-1 and TRBJ2-7, with 8 bases that match TRBD1. This sequence originates from an adult who was a healthcare worker with PCR-confirmed SARS-CoV-2 infection or an uninfected control (not recorded which). Here the CDR3 reads CASSPDRVIMGF. The DNA of the CDR3 is TGCGCCAGCAGCCCGGACAGGGTGATTATGGGATTC.